The next 24 T cell receptor beta chains were all read from a single sample in a study of control samples from healthy donors and cancer patients. The data were produced by immunoSEQ multiplex PCR, yet TCRdb's version contains in-frame clones alone and is incomplete. The sample contains roughly 100,000 clones, about 91% of which appear only once. Material for sequencing was blood. The receptors stem from a woman aged 18-29 years in good health.

The table lists this clone with a count of one. This chain links TRBV12-3 or TRBV12-4 with TRBJ2-1, with D unclear. Between the trimmed V and J ends, which lost 3 bases and 9 bases, there was a span of 6 bases. The CDR3 totals 11 residues. CDR3 nucleotide sequence: TGTGCCAGCAGTTTCCCGGGTGAGCAGTTCTTC. It translates to CASSFPGEQFF.

The chain is built from TRBV28 and TRBJ1-1; no clear D. Per germline, CDR1 MDHEN and CDR2 SYDVKM. V was cut by 4 bases and J by 7 bases, with 16 bases left in between. The CDR3 length is 14 residues. The CDR3 region is CASSSLFGRIEAFF. CDR3 DNA: TGTGCCAGCAGTTCATTATTTGGAAGAATTGAAGCTTTCTTT.

This chain uses TRBV18 with TRBJ2-2; tentatively, D is TRBD1 (6 bases). The V end lost 3 bases, the J end lost 2 bases, and 16 bases lay between the germline ends. This CDR3 comprises 17 residues. CDR1 and CDR2 (germline): KGHSH, LQKENI. CDR3 in DNA: TGTGCCAGCTCACCCCGACGACAGGACGGAAACACCGGGGAGCTGTTTTTT. This translates into CASSPRRQDGNTGELFF.

The rearrangement uses TRBV7-9 and TRBJ2-2; 15 nucleotides agree with TRBD2. This CDR3 comprises 19 residues. CDR1 is SEHNR, CDR2 FQNEAQ, per germline (reference sequence). Trimming at V came to 8 bases and at J to 6 bases, leaving 16 bases not matched to a gene. The CDR3 spells CASSSTGTSGRPLPGELFF. In DNA, the CDR3 is TGTGCCAGCTCGTCGACGGGGACTAGCGGGAGGCCCCTCCCCGGGGAGCTGTTTTTT.

The count of this clone is one. The chain links TRBV5-6 to TRBJ2-5; D unclear. V lost 1 base and J 2 bases, leaving 6 bases between the germline ends. Per the germline V gene, CDR1 is SGHDT and CDR2 is YYEEEE. There are 13 residues in the CDR3. The CDR3 is CASSLFTQETQYF. In DNA form, the CDR3 reads TGTGCCAGCAGCTTGTTCACTCAAGAGACCCAGTACTTC.

V and J are TRBV27 and TRBJ1-1, with unresolved D. Germline V gene data show CDR1 as MNHEY and CDR2 as SMNVEV (reference sequence). Trimming took 4 bases from V and 8 from J, leaving 14 bases between them. CDR3 size: 13 residues. The CDR3, as DNA: TGTGCCAGCAGTTCTATGGGCCGACGGGAAGCTTTCTTT. Translation: CASSSMGRREAFF.

The chain combines TRBV12-5 with TRBJ1-4; D unclear. The CDR3 totals 15 residues. Germline CDR1 reads LGHNT; CDR2 reads FRNRAP. V was pared by 5 bases and J by 8 bases, with 18 bases between. The CDR3 coding sequence is TGTGCTAGTGGTGCTGTTTGGGCTGGGAACGAAAAACTGTTTTTT. Its protein product is CASGAVWAGNEKLFF.

V is TRBV30 and J is TRBJ2-3, with D possibly being TRBD1 or TRBD2 (6 bases each). CDR3 length: 15 residues. Looked up from germline, CDR1 is GTSNPN and CDR2 is SVGIG (reference sequence). Deletions cut 8 bases from V and 3 bases from J, with 21 bases between. The CDR3 DNA follows: TGTGCCCAAAGGGGGGCAGGGTCGGGGACAGATACGCAGTATTTT. Protein product: CAQRGAGSGTDTQYF.

J is TRBJ1-1 and V is TRBV6-4; D remains unclear. Trimming pared 2 bases from V and 7 bases from J, leaving 11 bases between. Germline lookup yields CDR1 MRHNA and CDR2 SNTAGT. The CDR3 extends over 13 amino acids. This CDR3 is CASSDTGWGEAFF. The CDR3 nucleotides are TGTGCCAGCAGTGACACTGGGTGGGGTGAAGCTTTCTTT.

V is TRBV9 and J is TRBJ2-1; unclear D gene. CDR3 length equals 15 residues. CDR1 and CDR2 from the germline V gene are SGDLS and YYNGEE. Trimming took 0 bases from V and 0 from J, leaving 7 bases between them. For the CDR3, the DNA is TGTGCCAGCAGCGTAGGTGACAACTCCTACAATGAGCAGTTCTTC. As protein: CASSVGDNSYNEQFF.

CDR3 bases: TGTGCCAGCAGCTTGCCCGGGACAGGGACCTACGAGCAGTACTTC. Protein product: CASSLPGTGTYEQYF. This chain joins TRBV5-5 and TRBJ2-7; 9 nucleotides align to TRBD1. V lost 1 base to trimming and J lost 2 bases; unmatched junction nucleotides: 4. The length of the CDR3 is 15 residues. Germline lookup yields CDR1 SGHKS and CDR2 YYEKEE (reference sequence).

In this sample, this clone turned up a few times. The chain carries TRBV6-6 and TRBJ1-2; D is unresolved. The germline V and J ends were trimmed by 10 bases and 8 bases, with 17 bases remaining between them. CDR1 MNHNY and CDR2 SVGAGI come from the germline V gene (reference sequence). There are 12 residues in the CDR3. Written as DNA, the CDR3 is TGTGCCATCTTGGACGGAGTCGGAGGCTACACCTTC. Its translation: CAILDGVGGYTF.

The V call is TRBV9, the J call TRBJ1-1; a possible D gene is TRBD1 (5 bases). The CDR3 has 12 amino acids. Between the trimmed V and J ends, which lost 2 bases and 4 bases, there was a span of 6 bases. From germline, CDR1 is SGDLS and CDR2 YYNGEE. The CDR3 loop is CASSVDSTEAFF. In nucleotides, the CDR3 is TGTGCCAGCAGCGTCGACAGCACTGAAGCTTTCTTT. Full variable domain (missing parts from reference TRBV9 and TRBJ1-1): DSGVTQTPKHLITATGQRVTLRCSPRSGDLSVYWYQQSLDQGLQFLIQYYNGEERAKGNILERFSAQQFPDLHSELNLSSLELGDSALYFCASSVDSTEAFFGQGTRLTVV.

The rearrangement uses TRBV30 and TRBJ2-5; TRBD2 aligns across 16 bases. This CDR3 comprises 18 residues. V gave up 1 base and J gave up 7 bases; unmatched junction bases: 12. Germline lookup yields CDR1 GTSNPN and CDR2 SVGIG (reference sequence). Written as DNA, the CDR3 is TGTGCCTGGAGTGATGGGGTGGGGACTAGCGGGAGGGGAGGGACCCAGTACTTC. It specifies CAWSDGVGTSGRGGTQYF.

The V and J genes are TRBV5-6 and TRBJ1-1; TRBD1 matches 8 bases. Unmatched junction bases numbered 4, after V lost 3 bases and J lost 0 bases. There are 15 residues in the CDR3. Germline V gives CDR1 SGHDT, CDR2 YYEEEE. The CDR3 DNA reads as TGTGCCAGCAGCTCTACAGGGGGAATGAACACTGAAGCTTTCTTT. This translates into CASSSTGGMNTEAFF.

On this clone itself: Compared with germline, one end of the junction differs, possibly owing to a read error. V usage is TRBV2 and J usage is TRBJ1-6, with 12 bases lining up with TRBD1. The CDR3 totals 16 residues. Germline V gives CDR1 SNHLY, CDR2 FYNNEI. In DNA, the CDR3 is TGTGCCAGCAGCGAAGGGACAGGGGGCCGGAATTCACCCCTCCACTTT. Protein sequence: CASSEGTGGRNSPLHF.

The rearrangement uses TRBV19 and TRBJ1-3, with D perhaps TRBD1 (5 bases). This CDR3 region has 16 residues. Germline CDR1 LNHDA, CDR2 SQIVND (reference sequence). The V end lost 3 bases, the J end lost 2 bases, and 14 bases lay between the germline ends. The CDR3 sequence is CASSIGGAGTGNTIYF. DNA for the CDR3: TGTGCCAGTAGTATCGGGGGAGCAGGGACTGGAAACACCATATATTTT. Full variable domain (outside the CDR3, taken from reference TRBV19 and TRBJ1-3): DGGITQSPKYLFRKEGQNVTLSCEQNLNHDAMYWYRQDPGQGLRLIYYSQIVNDFQKGDIAEGYSVSREKKESFPLTVTSAQKNPTAFYLCASSIGGAGTGNTIYFGEGSWLTVV.

The rearrangement joins TRBV7-6 to TRBJ2-1; TRBD1 agrees at 9 bases. CDR1 and CDR2 (germline): SGHVS, FNYEAQ. Trimming at V came to 5 bases and at J to 2 bases, leaving 10 bases not matched to a gene. The CDR3 has 17 residues. The chain's CDR3 is CASSGPAGTGPYNEQFF. In DNA, the CDR3 is TGTGCCAGCAGCGGGCCGGCGGGGACAGGGCCCTACAATGAGCAGTTCTTC.

The chain links TRBV6-2 or TRBV6-3 to TRBJ2-7, with D possibly matching TRBD2 (6 bases). This CDR3 comprises 15 residues. Germline loops: CDR1 MNHEY, CDR2 SVGEGT. The V gene lost 6 bases and the J gene lost 7 bases, with 22 bases spanning the gap. In nucleotides, the CDR3 is TGTGCCAGCAGCGGGACTCAAGCCCCTAGGGGAGAGCAGTACTTC. Translating gives CASSGTQAPRGEQYF.

This rearrangement joins TRBV7-2 to TRBJ2-3, with D possibly matching TRBD1 (5 bases). The ends were cut back, 8 bases at V and 4 bases at J, with 16 bases in the middle. CDR1 is SGHTA, CDR2 FQGNSA, per germline. The CDR3 runs 14 residues. DNA of the CDR3: TGTGCCAGCTCCCGAGTGGGGCGGCCAGATACGCAGTATTTT. Residues: CASSRVGRPDTQYF.

The chain couples TRBV11-2 to TRBJ1-6; unclear D gene. This CDR3 is 14 amino acids long. V was shortened by 5 bases and J by 7 bases, with 12 bases between the two germline ends. Germline CDR1 SGHAT, CDR2 FQNNGV. Here the CDR3 reads CASSQRGPNSPLHF. CDR3 bases: TGTGCCAGCAGCCAGAGAGGACCCAATTCACCCCTCCACTTT. Filled out from reference TRBV11-2 and TRBJ1-6, the complete variable domain reads EAGVAQSPRYKIIEKRQSVAFWCNPISGHATLYWYQQILGQGPKLLIQFQNNGVVDDSQLPKDRFSAERLKGVDSTLKIQPAKLEDSAVYLCASSQRGPNSPLHFGNGTRLTVT.

The chain combines TRBV29-1 with TRBJ1-1; TRBD1 might be the D (5 bases). V was trimmed by 4 bases and J by 1 base, leaving 16 bases between them. CDR3 size: 15 residues. Germline loops: CDR1 SQVTM, CDR2 ANQGSEA. The CDR3 DNA is TGCAGCGTTGGAGGGCCGGGACCCAAGAACACTGAAGCTTTCTTT. Protein product: CSVGGPGPKNTEAFF.

The V and J genes are TRBV19 and TRBJ2-7; 11 bases line up with TRBD2. Germline lookup yields CDR1 LNHDA and CDR2 SQIVND (reference sequence). CDR3 size: 16 residues. V lost 7 bases, J lost 2 bases, and 10 bases stayed unmatched. CDR3 sequence reads: CASKEIAGGSPYEQYF. In DNA form, the CDR3 reads TGTGCCAGTAAGGAAATAGCGGGAGGGTCCCCCTACGAGCAGTACTTC.

V gene TRBV7-9 combines with J gene TRBJ2-2; 12 nucleotides line up with TRBD2. Germline V gives CDR1 SEHNR, CDR2 FQNEAQ (reference sequence). The V segment lost 5 bases and the J segment 1 base; nucleotides outside the gene matches: 5. The CDR3 consists of 17 residues. CDR3 coding DNA: TGTGCCAGCAGCCGTACTAGCGGGGGGATGAACACCGGGGAGCTGTTTTTT. Translating gives CASSRTSGGMNTGELFF.